The 21 T cell receptor beta chains in this list originate from one sample, sequenced in a study of blood T cell repertoires in COVID-19. Clones were read by immunoSEQ multiplex PCR, and TCRdb kept only the in-frame ones, dropping some. The table lists 11,000 to 15,000 clones, roughly 87% of them singletons, with roughly 5.6% in the top ten. Sequencing input: peripheral blood. These receptors were taken from a human donor in a cohort sampled during active COVID-19.

This sequence joins TRBV11-2 and TRBJ2-5; 7 bases fit TRBD1. Trimming took 5 bases from V and 1 from J; bases not matched to a gene: 4. Germline CDR1 SGHAT, CDR2 FQNNGV. The CDR3 contains 14 residues. For the CDR3, the DNA is TGTGCCAGCAGCCTACAGGGGTCCCAAGAGACCCAGTACTTC. Translated: CASSLQGSQETQYF.

This sequence joins TRBV25-1 and TRBJ1-4; 8 bases map to TRBD1. V lost 5 bases and J lost 3; bases outside the gene matches: 14. The CDR3 is 18 amino acids. CDR1 MGHDK and CDR2 SYGVNS come from the germline V gene. CDR3 residues: CASSSVRTGRVANEKLFF. The CDR3 DNA reads TGTGCCAGCAGTTCCGTTCGGACAGGGAGGGTGGCTAATGAAAAACTGTTTTTT.

V gene TRBV7-2 combines with J gene TRBJ2-2; 10 positions match TRBD2. This CDR3 contains 14 residues. The ends lost 3 bases at V and 9 bases at J; junction bases unmatched: 4. CDR1 SGHTA and CDR2 FQGNSA come from the germline V gene. CDR3 in DNA: TGTGCCAGCAGCTTGGGACTAGCGTTCAGGGAGCTGTTTTTT. It translates to CASSLGLAFRELFF.

The chain joins TRBV5-6 to TRBJ2-4; TRBD1 matches 8 bases. Germline-derived CDR1 and CDR2 are SGHDT and YYEEEE. The CDR3 is made up of 16 amino acids. V dropped 5 bases and J dropped 0; count of bases not matched to a gene: 7. CDR3 DNA sequence: TGTGCCAGCAGTCGTCGGACAGGGAGAGCCAAAAACATTCAGTACTTC. It translates to CASSRRTGRAKNIQYF.

The chain combines TRBV30 with TRBJ1-1; possibly TRBD1 for D (6 bases). The CDR3 loop spans 12 amino acids. The V end lost 6 bases, the J end lost 6 bases, and 14 bases lay between the germline ends. Germline-derived CDR1 and CDR2 are GTSNPN and SVGIG (reference sequence). Here the CDR3 reads CACTGSLAEAFF. CDR3 sequence (DNA): TGTGCCTGCACAGGGAGTTTGGCTGAAGCTTTCTTT.

The genes are TRBV11-2 and TRBJ2-7; D call uncertain. Per the germline V gene, CDR1 is SGHAT and CDR2 is FQNNGV. With 1 base removed from V and 7 bases from J, the gap between germline ends came to 5 bases. The CDR3 is made up of 11 amino acids. The CDR3 DNA follows: TGTGCCAGCAGCTTAGTCGGGGAGCAGTACTTC. Translating gives CASSLVGEQYF.

As regards this clone: Other DNA sequences of this sample code for an identical CDR3. The chain uses TRBV2 and TRBJ1-2; TRBD1 matches at 7 bases. Germline CDR1 and CDR2: SNHLY and FYNNEI. V was pared by 3 bases and J by 2 bases, with 0 bases of the junction left unmatched. The CDR3 totals 13 residues. Written as DNA, the CDR3 is TGTGCCAGCAGTGAGACAGGGAACTATGGCTACACCTTC. Protein product: CASSETGNYGYTF.

V gene TRBV25-1 combines with J gene TRBJ2-1, with 7 bases that match TRBD2. V shed 6 bases, J shed 6 bases, and the junction held 5 bases outside the gene matches. The length of the CDR3 is 13 residues. Germline lookup yields CDR1 MGHDK and CDR2 SYGVNS. For the CDR3, the DNA is TGTGCCAGCAGGGCTAGCGGAGTCAATGAGCAGTTCTTC. Translated, it gives CASRASGVNEQFF. Based on the CDR3 plus reference TRBV25-1 and TRBJ2-1, the full variable domain is EADIYQTPRYLVIGTGKKITLECSQTMGHDKMYWYQQDPGMELHLIHYSYGVNSTEKGDLSSESTVSRIRTEHFPLTLESARPSHTSQYLCASRASGVNEQFFGPGTRLTVL.

This rearrangement joins TRBV28 to TRBJ2-2; D possibly corresponds to TRBD1 (6 bases). The CDR3 is 15 residues long. Germline values: CDR1 MDHEN, CDR2 SYDVKM. Deletions cut 6 bases from V and 4 bases from J, with 15 bases between. CDR3 nucleotide sequence: TGTGCCAGCAGGAAAGGGGGTGGGGTCACCGGGGAGCTGTTTTTT. Its translation is CASRKGGGVTGELFF. Full variable domain (rest looked up from reference TRBV28 and TRBJ2-2): DVKVTQSSRYLVKRTGEKVFLECVQDMDHENMFWYRQDPGLGLRLIYFSYDVKMKEKGDIPEGYSVSREKKERFSLILESASTNQTSMYLCASRKGGGVTGELFFGEGSRLTVL.

The chain links TRBV19 to TRBJ2-3; TRBD1 matches 10 bases. J lost 5 bases, V lost 4 bases, and 9 bases had no gene match. Germline lookup yields CDR1 LNHDA and CDR2 SQIVND (reference sequence). This CDR3 is built from 16 residues. The DNA of the CDR3 is TGTGCCAGTAGTACAGGGGACAGGGGTATGGTAGATACGCAGTATTTT. Its translation is CASSTGDRGMVDTQYF. Drawing the rest from reference TRBV19 and TRBJ2-3, the complete variable domain is DGGITQSPKYLFRKEGQNVTLSCEQNLNHDAMYWYRQDPGQGLRLIYYSQIVNDFQKGDIAEGYSVSREKKESFPLTVTSAQKNPTAFYLCASSTGDRGMVDTQYFGPGTRLTVL.

The chain is built from TRBV5-5 and TRBJ2-5; 11 bases map to TRBD2. The CDR3 is 13 amino acids. V was clipped by 7 bases and J by 13 bases; unmatched bases: 12. Germline V lookup: CDR1 SGHKS, CDR2 YYEKEE (reference sequence). CDR3 sequence (DNA): TGTGCCAGCGGGGGACTAGCGGAGGCCCAAAGGTACTTC. Its translation is CASGGLAEAQRYF.

The chain carries TRBV21-1 and TRBJ2-7; no check of the table's D call, TRBD2, against the DNA was made. TRBV21-1 is termed a pseudogene. The CDR3 totals 18 residues. In DNA form, the CDR3 reads TGTGCCAGCAGCAAAGGCCGCAGGGGACTAGAATTTCCCTACGAGCAGTACTTC. As protein: CASSKGRRGLEFPYEQYF.

The J gene is TRBJ2-2, the V gene TRBV7-6; possible D gene TRBD2, 6 bases. Trimming took 1 base from V and 1 from J, leaving 7 bases between them. Germline CDR1 reads SGHVS; CDR2 reads FNYEAQ. The CDR3 totals 15 residues. The CDR3 DNA follows: TGTGCCAGCAGCTTAGGAGCGGGGAACACCGGGGAGCTGTTTTTT. Translating it yields CASSLGAGNTGELFF.

This clone was observed once. The chain employs TRBV29-1 and TRBJ2-1, with 7 bases that match TRBD2. This CDR3 spans 12 amino acids. V shed 6 bases and J 8 bases; nucleotides not matched to a gene: 7. Germline CDR1 reads SQVTM; CDR2 reads ANQGSEA. The CDR3 region is CSVGGGPDEQFF. The CDR3 DNA is TGCAGCGTCGGGGGAGGGCCTGATGAGCAGTTCTTC.

V gene TRBV7-9 combines with J gene TRBJ2-7, with D hard to call. V was cut by 5 bases and J by 3 bases, with 17 bases left in between. CDR3 length: 15 amino acids. CDR1 SEHNR and CDR2 FQNEAQ come from the germline V gene (reference sequence). The CDR3 nucleotides are TGTGCCAGCAGCCCCCGGTCTGCAGGTCTCTACGAGCAGTACTTC. Amino acids: CASSPRSAGLYEQYF.

This chain joins TRBV11-2 and TRBJ2-3; 7 bases match TRBD2. V was clipped by 1 base and J by 0 bases; unmatched bases: 1. The CDR3 has 15 residues. CDR1 and CDR2 (germline): SGHAT, FQNNGV. CDR3 nucleotide sequence: TGTGCCAGCAGCTTAGGCGGGAGTAGCACAGATACGCAGTATTTT. Its protein product is CASSLGGSSTDTQYF.

The V gene is TRBV27, the J gene TRBJ2-1; the match to TRBD1 covers 7 bases. Per the germline V gene, CDR1 is MNHEY and CDR2 is SMNVEV (reference sequence). The ends lost 10 bases at V and 3 bases at J; junction bases unmatched: 15. This CDR3 contains 16 residues. The DNA for the CDR3 is TGTGCCAAGTGGGACAGTAGTTGCTACGGCTACAATGAGCAGTTCTTC. It translates to CAKWDSSCYGYNEQFF.

The gene calls are TRBV7-9 and TRBJ1-2; possible D gene TRBD1, 6 bases. The CDR3 extends over 14 amino acids. Per germline, CDR1 SEHNR and CDR2 FQNEAQ (reference sequence). V lost 5 bases, J lost 3 bases, and 13 bases lay in between. The DNA for the CDR3 is TGTGCCAGCAGCCCTTTGACAGGCTACTATGGCTACACCTTC. Translation gives CASSPLTGYYGYTF.

The CDR3 DNA reads as TGTGCCAGCAGTGAACACCCTGGGGCTGACACAGATACGCAGTATTTT. This gives the protein CASSEHPGADTDTQYF. The rearrangement uses TRBV6-1 and TRBJ2-3; D might be TRBD1 (5 bases). In germline, CDR1 is MNHNS, CDR2 SASEGT. The CDR3 has 16 amino acids. V was cut by 2 bases and J by 2 bases, with 14 bases left in between.

V and J are TRBV7-6 and TRBJ2-5, with D hard to call. This CDR3 has 13 amino acids. Trimming removed 5 bases at V and 1 base at J, with 8 bases between. Per germline, CDR1 SGHVS and CDR2 FNYEAQ. The CDR3 sequence: CASSITFQETQYF. DNA of the CDR3: TGTGCCAGCAGCATAACTTTCCAAGAGACCCAGTACTTC.

This rearrangement joins TRBV28 to TRBJ2-6; 9 bases fit TRBD1. The CDR3 loop spans 18 amino acids. The germline V gene encodes CDR1 MDHEN and CDR2 SYDVKM. Trimming removed 3 bases from V and 2 bases from J; junction bases left unmatched: 8. CDR3 coding DNA: TGTGCCAGCAGTTTGCGGGGGACAGGGAGGCCTGGGGCCAACGTCCTGACTTTC. Amino acid sequence: CASSLRGTGRPGANVLTF.